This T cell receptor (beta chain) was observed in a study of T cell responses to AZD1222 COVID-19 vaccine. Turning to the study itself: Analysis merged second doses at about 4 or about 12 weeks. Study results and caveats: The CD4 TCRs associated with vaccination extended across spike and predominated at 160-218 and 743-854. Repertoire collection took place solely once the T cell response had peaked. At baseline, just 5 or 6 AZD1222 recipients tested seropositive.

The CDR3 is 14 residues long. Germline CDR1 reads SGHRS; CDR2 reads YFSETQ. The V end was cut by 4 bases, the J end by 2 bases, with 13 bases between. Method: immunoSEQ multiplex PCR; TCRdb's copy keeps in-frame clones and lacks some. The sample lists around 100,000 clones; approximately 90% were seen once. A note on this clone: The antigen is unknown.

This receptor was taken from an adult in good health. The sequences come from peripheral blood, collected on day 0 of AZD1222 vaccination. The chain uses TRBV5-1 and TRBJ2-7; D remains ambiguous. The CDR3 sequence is CASSIPTRAYEQYF. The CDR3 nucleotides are TGCGCCAGCAGCATTCCAACAAGAGCCTACGAGCAGTACTTC. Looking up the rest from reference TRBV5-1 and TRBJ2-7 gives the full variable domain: KAGVTQTPRYLIKTRGQQVTLSCSPISGHRSVSWYQQTPGQGLQFLFEYFSETQRNKGNFPGRFSGRQFSNSRSEMNVSTLELGDSALYLCASSIPTRAYEQYFGPGTRLTVT.